Each of the 22 T cell receptor beta chains below was sequenced from the same sample in a study of T cells in Graves' hyperthyroidism and ophthalmopathy. Amplification of TCR beta CDR3 regions used RNA as the template. First-round RT-PCR of the TCR CDR3 relied on the HTBI primer set. From the multiplex PCR reads, TCRdb called clonotypes with MiXCR, one entry per CDR3 protein. This table holds about 680,000 distinct CDR3 sequences, just over 35% found once. Sequenced sample: blood. The receptors shown here come from a middle-aged woman with Graves' hyperthyroidism.

This clonotype was counted at least ten times. The CDR3 spells CSARGQVNTEAFF. CDR3 DNA sequence: TGCAGTGCCAGGGGGCAGGTGAACACTGAAGCTTTCTTT. The chain links TRBV20-1 to TRBJ1-1; 8 nucleotides match TRBD1. CDR3 length: 13 residues. Germline CDR1 is DFQATT and CDR2 is SNEGSKA (reference sequence). The trim removed 6 bases at V and 0 bases at J, leaving 3 bases unmatched.

Ten or more counts support this clonotype. CDR3 region: CASSFSTGANVLTF. The CDR3 bases are TGTGCCAGCAGTTTTAGCACTGGGGCCAACGTCCTGACTTTC. This sequence joins TRBV12-3 or TRBV12-4 and TRBJ2-6, with D unclear. The CDR3 extends over 14 amino acids. V shed 3 bases and J shed 2 bases, with 5 bases lying between them.

In this sample, this clonotype turned up many times. This chain uses TRBV10-3 with TRBJ1-2; perhaps TRBD1 as D (5 bases). Germline CDR1 reads ENHRY; CDR2 reads SYGVKD. The V gene lost 8 bases and the J gene lost 0 bases, with 16 bases spanning the gap. The CDR3 runs 15 residues. CDR3 residues: CAILGPRRANYGYTF. CDR3 coding DNA: TGTGCCATCTTGGGGCCGCGGAGGGCTAACTATGGCTACACCTTC.

As for this clonotype: Since a much larger clone is just one base distant, this may be a read error. The chain carries TRBV7-3 and TRBJ1-1; TRBD1 is a possible D gene (5 bases). This CDR3 spans 14 amino acids. The germline V gene has CDR1 SGHTA and CDR2 FQGTGA. The CDR3 DNA follows: TGCGCCAGCAGCCAAGGAGGGGTGAACACTAAAGCTTTCTTT. Translated: CASSQGGVNTKAFF.

This clonotype showed up many times. The chain couples TRBV7-9 to TRBJ1-5, with D unresolved. The CDR3 extends over 15 amino acids. The ends were cut back, 1 base at V and 0 bases at J, with 7 bases in the middle. Germline assignment: CDR1 SEHNR and CDR2 FQNEAQ (reference sequence). The CDR3 region is CASSLETASNQPQHF. CDR3 DNA: TGTGCCAGCAGCTTAGAAACAGCTAGCAATCAGCCCCAGCATTTT. The full variable domain, with the rest looked up from reference TRBV7-9 and TRBJ1-5, is DTGVSQNPRHKITKRGQNVTFRCDPISEHNRLYWYRQTLGQGPEFLTYFQNEAQLEKSRLLSDRFSAERPKGSFSTLEIQRTEQGDSAMYLCASSLETASNQPQHFGDGTRLSIL.

The chain has TRBV7-2 and TRBJ1-1, with TRBD1 identical over 10 bases. The CDR3 covers 16 residues. Germline V gene lookup returns CDR1 SGHTA and CDR2 FQGNSA. Trimming at V came to 5 bases and at J to 4 bases, leaving 10 bases not matched to a gene. This CDR3 reads CASSRPGDRGFTEAFF. CDR3 nucleotide sequence: TGTGCCAGCAGCCGGCCGGGGGACAGGGGATTCACTGAAGCTTTCTTT.

A word on this clonotype: A much larger clone differs by one base, so this may be a read error. This chain uses TRBV6-5 with TRBJ1-2; TRBD1 is a possible D gene (6 bases). The CDR3 consists of 15 residues. Per germline, CDR1 MNHEY and CDR2 SVGAGI. CDR3 DNA: TGTGCCAGCGGTTACTCGAACAGGGTTGACTATGGCTACACCTTC. Encoded protein: CASGYSNRVDYGYTF.

This chain uses TRBV19 with TRBJ2-5; TRBD2 matches 8 bases. The J segment lost 5 bases and the V segment lost 3 bases, leaving 11 bases of the junction unmatched. The CDR3 runs to 16 residues. The germline V gene has CDR1 LNHDA and CDR2 SQIVND (reference sequence). CDR3 protein: CASSIVLAGGMETQYF. The CDR3 DNA sequence: TGTGCCAGTAGTATCGTTCTTGCGGGGGGTATGGAGACCCAGTACTTC. The whole variable domain, remainder taken from reference TRBV19 and TRBJ2-5, is DGGITQSPKYLFRKEGQNVTLSCEQNLNHDAMYWYRQDPGQGLRLIYYSQIVNDFQKGDIAEGYSVSREKKESFPLTVTSAQKNPTAFYLCASSIVLAGGMETQYFGPGTRLLVL.

The rearrangement uses TRBV5-1 and TRBJ1-4; a possible D gene is TRBD1 (6 bases). From germline, CDR1 is SGHRS and CDR2 YFSETQ. The CDR3 is 16 residues long. V was clipped by 4 bases and J by 4 bases, with 17 bases between them. CDR3 coding DNA: TGCGCCAGCAGCAGGGGGGGGGGCGCCGGTAATGAAAAACTGTTTTTT. It yields the protein CASSRGGGAGNEKLFF.

This chain joins TRBV7-2 and TRBJ2-2; 7 bases are shared with TRBD1. There are 16 residues in the CDR3. Germline V gene data show CDR1 as SGHTA and CDR2 as FQGNSA. Trimming cost V 2 bases and J 4 bases; bases outside gene matches: 7. CDR3 nucleotide sequence: TGTGCCAGCAGCTTATTCAAGGGGGCCGGCACCGGGGAGCTGTTTTTT. Translated: CASSLFKGAGTGELFF.

The gene calls are TRBV6-5 and TRBJ1-1; 8 bases align to TRBD1. The CDR3 loop spans 15 amino acids. Germline assignment: CDR1 MNHEY and CDR2 SVGAGI. The ends lost 8 bases at V and 0 bases at J; junction bases unmatched: 8. DNA for the CDR3: TGTGCCAGCTCATTCTCAGGGGGCATGAACACTGAAGCTTTCTTT. It is translated as CASSFSGGMNTEAFF.

This clonotype was counted many times. The chain has TRBV4-3 and TRBJ1-1; D not certain. The germline CDR1 and CDR2 sequences are LGHNA and YSLEER. The V gene lost 8 bases and the J gene lost 6 bases, with 16 bases spanning the gap. The CDR3 is 13 residues long. This CDR3 is CASGPGGFSEAFF. CDR3 DNA: TGCGCCAGCGGGCCGGGCGGGTTTTCTGAAGCTTTCTTT.

In this sample, this clonotype turned up many times. The chain carries TRBV7-2 and TRBJ1-6, with TRBD1 identical over 7 bases. V shed 5 bases, J shed 4 bases, and the junction held 11 bases outside the gene matches. The CDR3 spans 17 residues. The germline gives CDR1 SGHTA, CDR2 FQGNSA. The CDR3 region has the DNA TGTGCCAGCAGCGACTCGTCCGGGACAGCTTATAATTCACCCCTCCACTTT. This sequence encodes CASSDSSGTAYNSPLHF.

The CDR3 DNA reads TGTGCCAGTAGTATGCGGCAGCAACGACAAAAGGGGCTGTTTTTT. Translating gives CASSMRQQRQKGLFF. The V gene is TRBV19, the J gene TRBJ1-4; weak D call: TRBD1 (5 bases). This CDR3 has 15 amino acids. Germline lookup yields CDR1 LNHDA and CDR2 SQIVND (reference sequence). The germline V and J ends were trimmed by 3 bases and 14 bases, with 22 bases remaining between them.

This sequence joins TRBV7-2 and TRBJ1-5; D is unclear. Germline V gene data show CDR1 as SGHTA and CDR2 as FQGNSA. The V end was cut by 5 bases, the J end by 7 bases, with 9 bases between. This CDR3 contains 12 residues. The CDR3 region has the DNA TGTGCCAGCAGCGAACGGAGACAGCCCCAGCATTTT. As protein: CASSERRQPQHF.

Comment on this clonotype: A read error is possible here, since a much larger clone lies one base away. The J gene is TRBJ2-2, the V gene TRBV20-1; no definite D call. CDR3 length: 13 residues. The germline V gene encodes CDR1 DFQATT and CDR2 SNEGSKA (reference sequence). Trimming left V 2 bases short and J 3 bases short, with 7 bases between. CDR3 nucleotide sequence: TGCAGTGCTAGATGGACGGACACCGGGGAGCTGTTTTTT. Its translation is CSARWTDTGELFF.

This clonotype was picked up many times. The chain recombines TRBV7-9 with TRBJ1-2; D is perhaps TRBD1 (6 bases). In germline, CDR1 is SEHNR, CDR2 FQNEAQ (reference sequence). The CDR3 is 14 residues long. V was clipped by 1 base and J by 6 bases, with 12 bases between them. CDR3 in amino acids: CASSLVGAKDGYTF. The CDR3 bases are TGTGCCAGCAGCTTAGTGGGGGCTAAGGATGGCTACACCTTC.

This clonotype showed up many times. The V and J genes are TRBV29-1 and TRBJ1-4; D possibly corresponds to TRBD1 (6 bases). Germline V gene data show CDR1 as SQVTM and CDR2 as ANQGSEA. The CDR3 covers 13 residues. Trimming took 5 bases from V and 0 from J, leaving 7 bases between them. The CDR3 loop is CSVRGPTNEKLFF. CDR3 bases: TGCAGCGTTCGGGGGCCAACTAATGAAAAACTGTTTTTT.

This clonotype was seen a handful of times. The rearrangement joins TRBV5-8 to TRBJ1-5; D uncertain. Germline assignment: CDR1 SGHTS and CDR2 YDEGEE. V was trimmed by 0 bases and J by 5 bases, leaving 9 bases between them. The CDR3 contains 14 residues. This chain's CDR3 is CASSLVTNDQPQHF. The CDR3 DNA sequence: TGTGCCAGCAGCTTGGTGACAAACGATCAGCCCCAGCATTTT.

The rearrangement joins TRBV7-8 to TRBJ1-5; 7 bases are shared with TRBD1. The length of the CDR3 is 16 residues. Germline values: CDR1 SGHVS, CDR2 FQNEAQ. V was clipped by 6 bases and J by 0 bases; unmatched bases: 8. This CDR3 is CASRAGTAYSNQPQHF. The CDR3 region has the DNA TGTGCCAGCAGGGCCGGGACAGCTTATAGCAATCAGCCCCAGCATTTT.

This clonotype came up many times. This chain uses TRBV6-5 with TRBJ1-6; D perhaps matches TRBD1 (5 bases). CDR3 length: 13 amino acids. Germline assignment: CDR1 MNHEY and CDR2 SVGAGI. With 1 base removed from V and 7 bases from J, the gap between germline ends came to 5 bases. CDR3 nucleotides: TGTGCCAGCAGTTACTGGGGGAATTCACCCCTCCACTTT. As protein: CASSYWGNSPLHF.

As regards this clonotype: Here the CDR3 omits its conserved ending phenylalanine or tryptophan, so a read error is the likely source. The chain recombines TRBV7-9 with TRBJ2-7; unclear D gene. Germline assignment: CDR1 SEHNR and CDR2 FQNEAQ (reference sequence). Trimming stripped 5 bases from V and 4 bases from J, with 18 bases between. The CDR3 length is 15 residues. The CDR3 bases are TGTGCCAGCAGCCCCCCCGGCCAATACCTTTACGAGCAGTACCTC. It codes for CASSPPGQYLYEQYL.